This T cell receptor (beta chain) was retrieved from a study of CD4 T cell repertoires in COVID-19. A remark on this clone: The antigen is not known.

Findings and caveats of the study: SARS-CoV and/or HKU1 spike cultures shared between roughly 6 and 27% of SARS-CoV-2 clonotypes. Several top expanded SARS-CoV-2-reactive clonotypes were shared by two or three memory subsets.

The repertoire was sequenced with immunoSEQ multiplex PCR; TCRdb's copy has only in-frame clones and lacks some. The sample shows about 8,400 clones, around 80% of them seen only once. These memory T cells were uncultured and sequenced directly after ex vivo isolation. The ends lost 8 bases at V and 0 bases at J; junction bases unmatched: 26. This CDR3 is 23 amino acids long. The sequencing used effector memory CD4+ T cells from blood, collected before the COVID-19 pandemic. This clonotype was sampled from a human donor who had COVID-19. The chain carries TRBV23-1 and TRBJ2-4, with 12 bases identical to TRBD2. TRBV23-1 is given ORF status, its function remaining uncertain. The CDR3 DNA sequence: TGCGCCAGCGATCCATCAGGGGGGGGAGCGGGACTAGCGGGTACACTAGCCAAAAACATTCAGTACTTC. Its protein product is CASDPSGGGAGLAGTLAKNIQYF.